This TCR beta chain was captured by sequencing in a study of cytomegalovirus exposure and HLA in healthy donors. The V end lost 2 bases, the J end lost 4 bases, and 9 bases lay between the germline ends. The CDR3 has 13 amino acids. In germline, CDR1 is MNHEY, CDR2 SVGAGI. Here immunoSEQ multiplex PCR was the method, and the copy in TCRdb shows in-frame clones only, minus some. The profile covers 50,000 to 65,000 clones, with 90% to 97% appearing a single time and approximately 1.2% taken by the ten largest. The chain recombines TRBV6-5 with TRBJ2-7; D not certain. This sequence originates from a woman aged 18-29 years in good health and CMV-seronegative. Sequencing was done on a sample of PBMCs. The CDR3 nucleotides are TGTGCCAGCAGTTACCCCGACAAATACGAGCAGTACTTC. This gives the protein CASSYPDKYEQYF.